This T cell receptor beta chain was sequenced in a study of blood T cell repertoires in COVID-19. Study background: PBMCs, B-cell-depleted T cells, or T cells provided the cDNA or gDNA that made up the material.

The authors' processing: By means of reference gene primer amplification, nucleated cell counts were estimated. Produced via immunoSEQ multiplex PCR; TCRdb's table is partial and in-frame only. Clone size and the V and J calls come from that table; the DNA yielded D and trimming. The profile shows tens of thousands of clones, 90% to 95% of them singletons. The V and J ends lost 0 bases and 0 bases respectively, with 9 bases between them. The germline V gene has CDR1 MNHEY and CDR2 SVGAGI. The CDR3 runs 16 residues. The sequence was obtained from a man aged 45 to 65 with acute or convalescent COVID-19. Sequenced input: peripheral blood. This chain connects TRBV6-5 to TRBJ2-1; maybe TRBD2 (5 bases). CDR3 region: CASSYSPGSSYNEQFF. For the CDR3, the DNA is TGTGCCAGCAGTTACTCTCCGGGAAGCTCCTACAATGAGCAGTTCTTC.